The 28 T cell receptor beta chains listed next were all sequenced from one sample in a study of cytomegalovirus exposure and HLA in healthy donors. PCR used 60 Vbeta primers and 13 Jbeta primers. Repertoires were generated with immunoSEQ multiplex PCR, while TCRdb's copy carries only in-frame clones and drops some. The sample records about 120,000 clones, 55% to 65% being singletons. The sample comprised PBMCs. These receptors were collected from a man aged 35 to 55 in good health and CMV-seropositive.

The chain joins TRBV28 to TRBJ1-5; a weak D match, TRBD1 (5 bases). V lost 6 bases and J lost 9, with 21 bases in between. CDR3 size: 15 residues. Germline V lookup: CDR1 MDHEN, CDR2 SYDVKM. CDR3 sequence reads: CASRVGDGGPRPQHF. CDR3 nucleotides: TGTGCCAGCAGGGTTGGGGACGGGGGACCTCGGCCCCAGCATTTT.

This chain links TRBV6-1 with TRBJ2-7, with D tentatively TRBD2 (5 bases). The CDR3 sequence is 14 residues long. Per the germline V gene, CDR1 is MNHNS and CDR2 is SASEGT. V shed 3 bases and J shed 5 bases, with 14 bases lying between them. CDR3 protein: CASSERHFGDEQYF. Here the CDR3 DNA reads TGTGCCAGCAGTGAGCGCCACTTCGGGGACGAGCAGTACTTC.

Turning to this clone: Other DNA sequences in this specimen translate into the identical CDR3. The V and J genes are TRBV4-1 and TRBJ2-1; TRBD1 agrees at 9 bases. CDR1 and CDR2 from the germline V gene are MGHRA and YSYEKL. The V gene end was trimmed by 0 bases and the J gene end by 6 bases; junction bases not matched to a gene: 6. There are 16 residues in the CDR3. The CDR3: CASSQEPGQGVNEQFF. The CDR3 DNA follows: TGCGCCAGCAGCCAAGAACCGGGACAGGGTGTCAATGAGCAGTTCTTC.

The CDR3 is CASSRGLAGGGETQYF. The CDR3 DNA reads as TGTGCCAGCAGCCGGGGACTAGCGGGGGGTGGGGAGACCCAGTACTTC. The chain couples TRBV6-6 to TRBJ2-5, with 15 bases that match TRBD2. V shed 6 bases and J 5 bases; nucleotides not matched to a gene: 7. The CDR3 runs to 16 residues. Germline CDR1 is MNHNY and CDR2 is SVGAGI (reference sequence).

This chain connects TRBV4-1 to TRBJ2-3, with unresolved D. This CDR3 is built from 16 residues. From germline, CDR1 is MGHRA and CDR2 YSYEKL. Trimming took 5 bases from V and 2 from J, leaving 17 bases between them. CDR3 amino acids: CASSASVSVFTDTQYF. CDR3 nucleotides: TGCGCCAGCAGCGCGAGTGTAAGCGTGTTCACAGATACGCAGTATTTT.

The chain combines TRBV7-8 with TRBJ2-2; no clear D gene. The CDR3 covers 15 residues. Deletions cut 0 bases from V and 4 bases from J, with 9 bases between. Germline assignment: CDR1 SGHVS and CDR2 FQNEAQ. CDR3 loop: CASSLAPASTGELFF. The CDR3 DNA reads TGTGCCAGCAGCTTAGCGCCGGCTAGCACCGGGGAGCTGTTTTTT.

This clone showed up just a few times. This chain joins TRBV9 and TRBJ2-1, with 7 bases lining up with TRBD1. CDR1 is SGDLS and CDR2 is YYNGEE in the germline V gene. The CDR3 has 15 residues. V trimming: 3 bases; J trimming: 1 base; junction bases outside the gene matches: 4. The CDR3 nucleotides are TGTGCCAGCAGCGCCGAGGGGGCATCCTACAATGAGCAGTTCTTC. Translated, it gives CASSAEGASYNEQFF.

This clone appeared once. This chain links TRBV6-5 with TRBJ1-2, with D possibly being TRBD1 (6 bases). V was cut by 5 bases and J by 4 bases, with 14 bases left in between. The CDR3 sequence is 14 residues long. Germline V gene sequence: CDR1 MNHEY, CDR2 SVGAGI. CDR3: CASSEQGRGYGYTF. The CDR3 DNA reads TGTGCCAGCAGTGAACAGGGTCGAGGCTATGGCTACACCTTC.

The chain is built from TRBV29-1 and TRBJ2-1, with 13 positions matching TRBD2. This CDR3 is built from 15 residues. The germline V gene has CDR1 SQVTM and CDR2 ANQGSEA. Trimming at V came to 5 bases and at J to 6 bases, leaving 7 bases not matched to a gene. The CDR3 loop reads CSVRGTSGTGNEQFF. CDR3 nucleotides: TGCAGCGTTCGAGGGACTAGCGGGACAGGCAATGAGCAGTTCTTC.

The V gene is TRBV11-1, the J gene TRBJ2-7, with 8 nucleotides matching TRBD1. The junction had 11 bases not matched to a gene; V was cut back by 1 base and J by 9 bases. This CDR3 spans 15 amino acids. CDR1 and CDR2 (germline): SGHAT, FQDESV (reference sequence). The CDR3 region has the DNA TGTGCCAGCAGCTTAGGTGCCACAGGGGGACCCCGGCAGTACTTC. This codes for CASSLGATGGPRQYF.

This clone occurred a few times. The CDR3 nucleotides are TGTGCCAGTAACACTCCCGGGACAAATAACAATGAGCAGTTCTTC. Its protein product is CASNTPGTNNNEQFF. The rearrangement links TRBV19 to TRBJ2-1; D possibly corresponds to TRBD1 (6 bases). Germline CDR1 and CDR2: LNHDA and SQIVND (reference sequence). V lost 7 bases, J lost 5 bases, and 18 bases lay in between. The CDR3 has 15 amino acids. Using reference TRBV19 and TRBJ2-1 for the parts outside the CDR3, the full variable domain is DGGITQSPKYLFRKEGQNVTLSCEQNLNHDAMYWYRQDPGQGLRLIYYSQIVNDFQKGDIAEGYSVSREKKESFPLTVTSAQKNPTAFYLCASNTPGTNNNEQFFGPGTRLTVL.

The chain links TRBV6-1 to TRBJ1-2, with TRBD1 matching 10 bases. The CDR3 covers 15 residues. The V gene's germline CDR1 is MNHNS and CDR2 SASEGT. Losses at the gene ends were 4 bases for V and 4 bases for J; bases not matched to a gene: 6. The CDR3 spells CASSARTGGAYGYTF. As DNA, the CDR3 is TGTGCCAGCAGTGCACGGACAGGGGGGGCCTATGGCTACACCTTC.

CDR3 sequence: CASSSSGGVYNEQFF. The CDR3 nucleotides are TGTGCCAGCAGCTCTAGCGGGGGGGTCTACAATGAGCAGTTCTTC. The chain carries TRBV5-8 and TRBJ2-1, with 12 bases identical to TRBD2. V was clipped by 3 bases and J by 3 bases; unmatched bases: 1. Germline V CDR1 and CDR2: SGHTS, YDEGEE. This CDR3 is built from 15 residues.

This clone is termed medium-sized (0.01 to 0.1%). The rearrangement joins TRBV4-2 to TRBJ2-7, with 9 positions matching TRBD2. CDR1 and CDR2 (germline): LGHNA, YNFKEQ. V trimming: 2 bases; J trimming: 6 bases; junction bases outside the gene matches: 11. The CDR3 totals 16 residues. The CDR3 protein is CASSQFPGLASSEQYF. The CDR3 DNA is TGTGCCAGCAGCCAATTTCCGGGACTAGCTTCTTCCGAGCAGTACTTC.

This CDR3 is CASETQGVTYEQYF. CDR3 nucleotide sequence: TGTGCCAGCGAGACACAGGGGGTCACCTACGAGCAGTACTTC. This chain uses TRBV6-1 with TRBJ2-7; 8 bases are shared with TRBD1. The V and J ends lost 8 bases and 2 bases, in that order; junction bases with no gene match: 8. The CDR3 contains 14 residues. Germline CDR1 MNHNS, CDR2 SASEGT.

The chain employs TRBV6-5 and TRBJ1-1; 11 positions agree with TRBD1. CDR1 and CDR2 from the germline V gene are MNHEY and SVGAGI. The CDR3 extends over 15 amino acids. After removal of 5 bases from V and 3 bases from J, the junction contained 5 bases not matched to a gene. As DNA, the CDR3 is TGTGCCAGCAGTGGACAGGGGGCAGGTGACACTGAAGCTTTCTTT. This codes for CASSGQGAGDTEAFF.

This chain links TRBV5-1 with TRBJ1-2; 11 nucleotides agree with TRBD1. CDR1 is SGHRS, CDR2 YFSETQ, per germline. Unmatched junction bases numbered 6, after V lost 2 bases and J lost 6 bases. CDR3 size: 15 residues. CDR3 nucleotide sequence: TGCGCCAGCAGCTTTGAAAGGACAGGGGGCGATGGCTACACCTTC. Translated: CASSFERTGGDGYTF.

The chain uses TRBV4-3 and TRBJ1-2, with D maybe TRBD1 (6 bases). CDR1 and CDR2 from the germline V gene are LGHNA and YSLEER. The CDR3 spans 15 residues. Trimming stripped 0 bases from V and 4 bases from J, with 12 bases between. CDR3 DNA sequence: TGCGCCAGCAGCCAAGATACCACAGGGAGCTATGGCTACACCTTC. Protein product: CASSQDTTGSYGYTF.

The J gene is TRBJ2-2, the V gene TRBV5-1, with D perhaps matching TRBD1 (6 bases). This CDR3 is built from 16 residues. Germline lookup yields CDR1 SGHRS and CDR2 YFSETQ. V was clipped by 4 bases and J by 1 base, with 14 bases between them. This CDR3 reads CASSPDGTRNTGELFF. In DNA form, the CDR3 reads TGCGCCAGCAGCCCGGATGGGACAAGGAACACCGGGGAGCTGTTTTTT.

This clone was seen a handful of times. The chain carries TRBV18 and TRBJ1-1; 8 bases align to TRBD1. V shed 2 bases, J shed 5 bases, and the junction held 7 bases outside the gene matches. The CDR3 loop spans 15 amino acids. Germline loops: CDR1 KGHSH, CDR2 LQKENI. In DNA form, the CDR3 reads TGTGCCAGCTCACCAATAACAGGGGGTGGGACTGAAGCTTTCTTT. Amino acid sequence: CASSPITGGGTEAFF.

The chain links TRBV25-1 to TRBJ2-7; 10 bases align to TRBD1. This CDR3 comprises 15 residues. V was pared by 6 bases and J by 4 bases, with 9 bases of the junction left unmatched. Germline CDR1 MGHDK, CDR2 SYGVNS. The CDR3: CASRETGTGVYEQYF. CDR3 nucleotides: TGTGCCAGCAGGGAAACCGGGACAGGGGTGTACGAGCAGTACTTC.

The chain couples TRBV7-9 to TRBJ1-6; D not resolved. CDR3 length: 17 residues. Germline V CDR1 and CDR2: SEHNR, FQNEAQ (reference sequence). V shed 2 bases and J shed 7 bases, with 18 bases lying between them. The CDR3: CASSLKSTGRINSPLHF. The CDR3 DNA sequence: TGTGCCAGCAGCTTAAAAAGTACGGGTCGGATCAATTCACCCCTCCACTTT.

The chain couples TRBV11-1 to TRBJ1-1; 7 positions agree with TRBD1. Germline V gene sequence: CDR1 SGHAT, CDR2 FQDESV (reference sequence). The CDR3 length is 16 residues. V shed 5 bases, J shed 0 bases, and the junction held 9 bases outside the gene matches. CDR3 loop: CASSPGPGQLNTEAFF. The DNA of the CDR3 is TGTGCCAGCAGCCCGGGCCCGGGACAGCTGAACACTGAAGCTTTCTTT.

The V call is TRBV7-9, the J call TRBJ2-1, with 7 bases that match TRBD1. Germline trimming cut 5 bases from V and 0 bases from J; bases unmatched to any gene: 4. This CDR3 has 15 amino acids. CDR1 SEHNR and CDR2 FQNEAQ come from the germline V gene (reference sequence). The CDR3 region is CASSLRQGSYNEQFF. CDR3 bases: TGTGCCAGCAGCCTTCGACAGGGCTCCTACAATGAGCAGTTCTTC.

This clone occurred a few times. This chain links TRBV28 with TRBJ1-5; D is uncertain. Trimming took 10 bases from V and 0 from J, leaving 7 bases between them. The CDR3 extends over 12 amino acids. The germline CDR1 and CDR2 sequences are MDHEN and SYDVKM. The CDR3 DNA reads TGTGCCACACTCTATAGCAATCAGCCCCAGCATTTT. Translated: CATLYSNQPQHF.

This chain uses TRBV18 with TRBJ2-2, with TRBD2 identical over 9 bases. The CDR3 is 18 amino acids. Germline-derived CDR1 and CDR2 are KGHSH and LQKENI. V lost 3 bases, J lost 4 bases, and 12 bases stayed unmatched. In DNA form, the CDR3 reads TGTGCCAGCTCACCGTCCCAATTAGGGACTAGCATCACCGGGGAGCTGTTTTTT. Encoded protein: CASSPSQLGTSITGELFF.

This chain uses TRBV28 with TRBJ1-1; 11 nucleotides align to TRBD1. The CDR3 consists of 13 residues. Germline V gene data show CDR1 as MDHEN and CDR2 as SYDVKM. J lost 5 bases, V lost 9 bases, and 5 bases had no gene match. CDR3 nucleotide sequence: TGTGCCAGTGGGACAGGGGGAAGAACTGAAGCTTTCTTT. Translated, it gives CASGTGGRTEAFF. The full variable domain, in which reference TRBV28 and TRBJ1-1 provide the parts outside the CDR3, is DVKVTQSSRYLVKRTGEKVFLECVQDMDHENMFWYRQDPGLGLRLIYFSYDVKMKEKGDIPEGYSVSREKKERFSLILESASTNQTSMYLCASGTGGRTEAFFGQGTRLTVV.

A word on this clone: The germline gene is not matched at one end of the junction; a read error may be the cause. The V and J genes are TRBV28 and TRBJ1-4, with 8 bases matching TRBD1. Germline V gene data show CDR1 as MDHEN and CDR2 as SYDVKM. The CDR3 is made up of 14 amino acids. The CDR3 sequence: CASSLAQGGERARF. CDR3 nucleotides: TGTGCCAGCAGTTTGGCACAGGGGGGCGAGAGAGCCCGGTTT.